One sample yielded the 8 T cell receptor beta chains listed below, sequenced in a study of T cell responses to AZD1222 COVID-19 vaccine. Repertoires were generated with immunoSEQ multiplex PCR, while TCRdb's copy carries only in-frame clones and drops some. The sample lists 150,000 to 200,000 clones, 93% occurring once. The input for sequencing was peripheral blood, taken on day 0 of AZD1222 vaccination. The receptor set was obtained from an adult in good health.

The chain uses TRBV4-3 and TRBJ2-3; TRBD1 agrees at 12 bases. CDR3 length: 15 residues. CDR1 LGHNA and CDR2 YSLEER come from the germline V gene. V trimming: 4 bases; J trimming: 5 bases; junction bases outside the gene matches: 4. The CDR3 nucleotides read TGCGCCAGCAGCCTACGGGACAGGGGGCAAGATACGCAGTATTTT. Translation: CASSLRDRGQDTQYF.

The rearrangement links TRBV6-5 to TRBJ1-6; D unclear. The germline V and J ends were trimmed by 6 bases and 3 bases, with 9 bases remaining between them. This CDR3 region has 14 residues. The V gene's germline CDR1 is MNHEY and CDR2 SVGAGI. As DNA, the CDR3 is TGTGCCAGCAGAGAGATCGACTATAATTCACCCCTCCACTTT. It encodes CASREIDYNSPLHF.

This clone counts as medium-sized (0.01 to 0.1%). This chain joins TRBV28 and TRBJ2-7; 8 nucleotides match TRBD2. The CDR3 spans 14 residues. Trimming cost V 8 bases and J 4 bases; bases outside gene matches: 10. Germline values: CDR1 MDHEN, CDR2 SYDVKM. The CDR3 coding sequence is TGTGCCAGCCGACCGGGAGGGATCTTATACGAGCAGTACTTC. Translation gives CASRPGGILYEQYF.

The chain has TRBV12-3 or TRBV12-4 and TRBJ1-4; D ambiguous. This CDR3 contains 12 residues. Trimming took off 7 bases at V and 7 bases at J, with 10 bases between the two ends. The CDR3 bases are TGTGCCAGCACCCGACCGGGTGAAAAACTGTTTTTT. Translated: CASTRPGEKLFF.

The V call is TRBV7-6, the J call TRBJ2-2, with D perhaps TRBD1 (6 bases). CDR1 is SGHVS, CDR2 FNYEAQ, per germline. The CDR3 is 17 amino acids. Deletions cut 2 bases from V and 0 bases from J, with 13 bases between. The CDR3 DNA reads TGTGCCAGCAGCTTAAACGGACAGACCACGAACACCGGGGAGCTGTTTTTT. As protein: CASSLNGQTTNTGELFF. Drawing the rest from reference TRBV7-6 and TRBJ2-2, the complete variable domain is GAGVSQSPRYKVTKRGQDVALRCDPISGHVSLYWYRQALGQGPEFLTYFNYEAQQDKSGLPNDRFSAERPEGSISTLTIQRTEQRDSAMYRCASSLNGQTTNTGELFFGEGSRLTVL.

This clone is a singleton in its sample. The chain combines TRBV12-3 or TRBV12-4 with TRBJ2-7, with a tentative D call TRBD2 (5 bases). This CDR3 region has 13 residues. V was pared by 2 bases and J by 6 bases, with 11 bases between. CDR3 amino acids: CASSLISSSEQYF. In DNA, the CDR3 is TGTGCCAGCAGTTTAATTTCTAGCAGCGAGCAGTACTTC.

The J gene is TRBJ1-6, the V gene TRBV4-1; 10 bases line up with TRBD1. The germline V gene has CDR1 MGHRA and CDR2 YSYEKL. The CDR3 runs 18 residues. The trim removed 0 bases at V and 9 bases at J, leaving 11 bases unmatched. The chain's CDR3 is CASSQERSGRDRGSPLHF. Written as DNA, the CDR3 is TGCGCCAGCAGCCAAGAACGGTCGGGTCGGGACAGGGGTTCACCCCTCCACTTT.

The chain uses TRBV10-3 and TRBJ2-7; D unresolved. V was clipped by 1 base and J by 6 bases, with 19 bases between them. Germline assignment: CDR1 ENHRY and CDR2 SYGVKD. CDR3 length: 16 amino acids. CDR3: CAISELSPPDGSEQYF. In nucleotides, the CDR3 is TGTGCCATCAGTGAGTTAAGCCCGCCGGACGGATCCGAGCAGTACTTC.